These 4 T cell receptor beta chains came from one sample sequenced in a study of CXCR3-negative and CXCR3-positive naive CD8 T cells. Libraries were UMI-labeled 5' RACE TRB cDNA. For each CDR3 protein, TCRdb gives one entry from its re-call of the 5' RACE reads, without DNA. This table lists 90,000 to 95,000 distinct CDR3 sequences. The specimen was naive CXCR3- CD8+ T cells from blood. Subset denoted: CD45RO-CCR7+CD27+CD95- naive CD8+ T cells lacking CXCR3 (TNR3-). The receptors stem from a human donor in good health. Some clones in this sample may be carry-over from other donors' samples.

The chain employs TRBV5-1 and TRBJ1-2; as DNA is missing, the TRBD1 call by TCRdb cannot be tested. CDR3 size: 15 residues. Germline V gene lookup returns CDR1 SGHRS and CDR2 YFSETQ. CDR3 protein: CASSLFAGEYYGYTF.

The chain is built from TRBV4-2 and TRBJ1-4; TCRdb calls TRBD1, which cannot be checked without DNA. The CDR3 extends over 15 amino acids. Germline V CDR1 and CDR2: LGHNA, YNFKEQ. The chain's CDR3 is CASSDPGQGIEKLFF.

The CDR3 loop reads CASSMDPNEQYF. The chain joins TRBV19 to TRBJ2-7. The germline V gene encodes CDR1 LNHDA and CDR2 SQIVND (reference sequence). The CDR3 extends over 12 amino acids. The full variable domain, completed using reference TRBV19 and TRBJ2-7, is DGGITQSPKYLFRKEGQNVTLSCEQNLNHDAMYWYRQDPGQGLRLIYYSQIVNDFQKGDIAEGYSVSREKKESFPLTVTSAQKNPTAFYLCASSMDPNEQYFGPGTRLTVT.

The chain has TRBV7-2 and TRBJ2-7; TCRdb calls TRBD1, which cannot be checked without DNA. This CDR3 contains 15 residues. Germline V gives CDR1 SGHTA, CDR2 FQGNSA. CDR3 protein: CASALGTGDSYEQYF.